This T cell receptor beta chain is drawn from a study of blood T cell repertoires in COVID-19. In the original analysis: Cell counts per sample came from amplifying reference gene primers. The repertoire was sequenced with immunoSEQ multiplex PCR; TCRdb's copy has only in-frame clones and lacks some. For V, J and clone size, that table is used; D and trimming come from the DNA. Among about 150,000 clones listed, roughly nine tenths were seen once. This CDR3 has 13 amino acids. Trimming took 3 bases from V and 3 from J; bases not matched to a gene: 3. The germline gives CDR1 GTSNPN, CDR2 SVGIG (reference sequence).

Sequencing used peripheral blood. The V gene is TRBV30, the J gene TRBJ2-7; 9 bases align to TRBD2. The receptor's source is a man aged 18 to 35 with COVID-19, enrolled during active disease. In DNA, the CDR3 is TGTGCCTGGAGGCCTAGCGGGGACTACGAGCAGTACTTC. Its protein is CAWRPSGDYEQYF.